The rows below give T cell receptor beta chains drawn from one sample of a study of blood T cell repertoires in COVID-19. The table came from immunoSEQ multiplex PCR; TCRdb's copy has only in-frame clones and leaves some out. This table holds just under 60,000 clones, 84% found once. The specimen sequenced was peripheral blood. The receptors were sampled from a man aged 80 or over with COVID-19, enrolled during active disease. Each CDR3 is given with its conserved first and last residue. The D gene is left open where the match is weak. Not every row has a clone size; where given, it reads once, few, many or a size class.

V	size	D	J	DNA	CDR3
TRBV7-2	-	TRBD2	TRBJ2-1	TGTGCCAGCATCCCCTCCGGGACTAAATTCCTCGAGCAGTTCTTC	CASIPSGTKFLEQFF
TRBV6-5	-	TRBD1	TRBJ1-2	TGTGCCAGCAGTTCCTCGAGTTCGACAGGGGAGGGCTACACCTTC	CASSSSSSTGEGYTF
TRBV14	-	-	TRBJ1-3	TGTGCCAGCAGCCAAGTTTCCAGAGCGAGCTCTGGAAACACCATATATTTT	CASSQVSRASSGNTIYF
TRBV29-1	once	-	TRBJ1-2	TGCAGCGTTGGCGCCGAGGCAGACTATGGCTACACCTTC	CSVGAEADYGYTF
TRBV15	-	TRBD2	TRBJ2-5	TGTGCCACCAGCTTGGGAGGGCGGGCCGGAGATCAGCGGACCCAGTACTTC	CATSLGGRAGDQRTQYF
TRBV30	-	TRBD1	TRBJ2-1	TGTGCCTGGAGTGTACAGGCCGGACAGGGGGGCAATGAGCAGTTCTTC	CAWSVQAGQGGNEQFF
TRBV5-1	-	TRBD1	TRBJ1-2	TGCGCCAGCCCCCGGGACAGGGACTATGGCTACACCTTC	CASPRDRDYGYTF
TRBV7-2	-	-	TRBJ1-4	TGTGCCAGCAGCCCACAACCACAAGGGGTTAATGAAAAACTGTTTTTT	CASSPQPQGVNEKLFF
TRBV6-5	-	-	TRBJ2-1	TGTGCCAGCAGTCACGGGTCGCGTTTCCCTAATGAGCAGTTCTTC	CASSHGSRFPNEQFF
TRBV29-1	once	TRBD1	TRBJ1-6	TGCAGCGCCGGACAGGGAGCTAATTCACCCCTCCACTTT	CSAGQGANSPLHF
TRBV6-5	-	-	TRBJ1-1	TGTGCCAGCGTAAGGGGCGGTAGTGGGACTGAAGCTTTCTTT	CASVRGGSGTEAFF
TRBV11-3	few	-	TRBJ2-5	TGTGCCAGCAGCTTAGGACCCCGCGGGACCCAGTACTTC	CASSLGPRGTQYF
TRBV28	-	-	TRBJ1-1	TGTGCCAGCAGGTACACAGGATACACTGAAGCTTTCTTT	CASRYTGYTEAFF
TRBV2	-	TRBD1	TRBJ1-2	TGTGCCAGCAGTGAAGAAGAGGACAGGGACTATGAGGGCTACACCTTC	CASSEEEDRDYEGYTF
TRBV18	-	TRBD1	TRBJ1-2	TGTGCCAGCTCTCAGCAGACAGGGGCTGATGGCTACACCTTC	CASSQQTGADGYTF
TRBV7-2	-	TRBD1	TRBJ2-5	TGTGCCAGCAGCCCGTGGACAGGAGAGGGCGAGACCCAGTACTTC	CASSPWTGEGETQYF
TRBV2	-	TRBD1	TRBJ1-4	TGTGCCAGCAGCTTACAGGGGGCAGATGAAAAACTGTTTTTT	CASSLQGADEKLFF
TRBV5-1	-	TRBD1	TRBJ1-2	TGCGCCAGCAGGGAAGGGACAGGGGAAGGCTACACCTTC	CASREGTGEGYTF
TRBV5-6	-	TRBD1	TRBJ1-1	TGTGCCAGCAGCTTGGTTCCGGGACAGGGAAACACTGAAGCTTTCTTT	CASSLVPGQGNTEAFF
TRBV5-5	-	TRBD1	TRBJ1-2	TGTGCCAGCAGCTTCCTTGGGCTCGGACAGGGCCGGGGCGCGGAGGGCTACACCTTC	CASSFLGLGQGRGAEGYTF
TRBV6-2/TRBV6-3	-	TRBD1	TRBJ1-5	TGTGCCAGCAGTCGCCCCGGGACAGTGGCGGATCAGCCCCAGCATTTT	CASSRPGTVADQPQHF
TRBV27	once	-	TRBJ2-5	TGTGCCAGCAGTTTACGCGGGACTGCTCCACAGACCCAGTACTTC	CASSLRGTAPQTQYF
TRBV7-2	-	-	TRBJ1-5	TGTGCCAGCAGCTCCCAGGGGACACTTAGCAATCAGCCCCAGCATTTT	CASSSQGTLSNQPQHF
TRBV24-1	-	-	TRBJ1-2	TGTGCCACCAGTGACCCCGGACAGTCCTATGGCTACACCTTC	CATSDPGQSYGYTF
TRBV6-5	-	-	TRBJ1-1	TGTGCCAGCAGTCACAACCTGAACACTGAAGCTTTCTTT	CASSHNLNTEAFF
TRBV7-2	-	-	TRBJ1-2	TGTGCCAGCAGCTACAGGGCCGACTATGGCTACACCTTC	CASSYRADYGYTF
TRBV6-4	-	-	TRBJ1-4	TGTGCCAGCAGAAGGACAGAAACTAATGAAAAACTGTTTTTT	CASRRTETNEKLFF
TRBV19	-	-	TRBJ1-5	TGTGCCAGTAGTATAGGTGCGGGGGGCGAGAGCAATCAGCCCCAGCATTTT	CASSIGAGGESNQPQHF
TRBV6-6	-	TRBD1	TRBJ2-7	TGTGCCAGCAGTTACGGACAGGAGTGGTACTTC	CASSYGQEWYF
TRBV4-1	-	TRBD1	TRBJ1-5	TGCGCCAGCAGCCAAGGAAACAGGGGGAATCAGCCCCAGCATTTT	CASSQGNRGNQPQHF
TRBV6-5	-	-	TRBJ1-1	TGTGCCACCAGATTTATCAGTGAGGGAGAAGCTTTCTTT	CATRFISEGEAFF
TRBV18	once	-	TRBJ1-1	TGTGCCAGCTCACCGGCAGGGAGGGACACTGAAGCTTTCTTT	CASSPAGRDTEAFF
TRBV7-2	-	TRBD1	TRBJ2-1	TGTGCCAGCAGCTTCGGGACAGGGCTCAATGAGCAGTTCTTC	CASSFGTGLNEQFF
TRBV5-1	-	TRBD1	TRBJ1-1	TGCGCCAGCAGCTTGGGACAGGGGACATTCGTGGGCACTGAAGCTTTCTTT	CASSLGQGTFVGTEAFF
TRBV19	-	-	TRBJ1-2	TGTGCCAGTAGTCCGCAGGGAGGCGGCTACACCTTC	CASSPQGGGYTF
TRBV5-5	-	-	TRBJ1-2	TGTGCCAGCAGCTTGGAGGGGACATCACGGGCTGGCTACACCTTC	CASSLEGTSRAGYTF
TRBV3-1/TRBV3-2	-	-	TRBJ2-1	TGTGCCAGCAGCCTCCGGGAGACAGTCAACAATGAGCAGTTCTTC	CASSLRETVNNEQFF
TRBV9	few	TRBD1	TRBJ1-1	TGTGCCAGCAGCGTAGCGCTAACAGGGGGTCCTGAAGCTTTCTTT	CASSVALTGGPEAFF
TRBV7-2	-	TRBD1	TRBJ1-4	TGTGCCAGCAGCGACAGGGGATACGGTGAAAAACTGTTTTTT	CASSDRGYGEKLFF
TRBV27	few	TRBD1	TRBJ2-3	TGTGCCAGCAGGCGGGACAGGGTCACAGATACGCAGTATTTT	CASRRDRVTDTQYF
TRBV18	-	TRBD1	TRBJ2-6	TGTGCCAGCTCACCACGGAACGCTTCCTCCGGGACAGGGCGTGGGGCCAACGTCCTGACTTTC	CASSPRNASSGTGRGANVLTF
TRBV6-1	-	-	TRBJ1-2	TGTGCCAGCAGTGAGAGCGGGGCTAACTATGGCTACACCTTC	CASSESGANYGYTF
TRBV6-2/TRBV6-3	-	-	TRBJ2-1	TGTGCCAGCAGCCCCGATGTTTGGGAGGCGGATGAGCAGTTCTTC	CASSPDVWEADEQFF
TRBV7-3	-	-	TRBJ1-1	TGTGCCAGCAGCTTACGTCGAGGGACTGAAGCTTTCTTT	CASSLRRGTEAFF
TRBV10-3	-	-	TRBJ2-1	TGTGCCATCAGTGTTAGCGGATACTCCTACAATGAGCAGTTCTTC	CAISVSGYSYNEQFF
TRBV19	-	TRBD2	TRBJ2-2	TGTGCCAGTAGTATAAGGACTAGCGGGGCCGGGGAGCTGTTTTTT	CASSIRTSGAGELFF
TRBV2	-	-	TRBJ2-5	TGTGCCAGCAGGGGAGCCACGGGTCAGGAGACCCAGTACTTC	CASRGATGQETQYF
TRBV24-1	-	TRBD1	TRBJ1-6	TGTGCCACCAGTGATTCGGGACAGGGAGATTCACCCCTCCACTTT	CATSDSGQGDSPLHF
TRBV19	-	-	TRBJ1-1	TGTGCCAGTAGCCAGGGGACACCCACTGAAGCTTTCTTT	CASSQGTPTEAFF
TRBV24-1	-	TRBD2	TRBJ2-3	TGTGCCACCAGTGATTTGGCGACTAGCGGGAGGAGCACAGATACGCAGTATTTT	CATSDLATSGRSTDTQYF
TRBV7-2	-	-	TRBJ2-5	TGTGCCAGCAGCCCCGTAGGGGCGAGTTATGGGACCCAGTACTTC	CASSPVGASYGTQYF
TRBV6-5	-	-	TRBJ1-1	TGTGCCAGCAGTATAACGAGGACTGAAGCTTTCTTT	CASSITRTEAFF